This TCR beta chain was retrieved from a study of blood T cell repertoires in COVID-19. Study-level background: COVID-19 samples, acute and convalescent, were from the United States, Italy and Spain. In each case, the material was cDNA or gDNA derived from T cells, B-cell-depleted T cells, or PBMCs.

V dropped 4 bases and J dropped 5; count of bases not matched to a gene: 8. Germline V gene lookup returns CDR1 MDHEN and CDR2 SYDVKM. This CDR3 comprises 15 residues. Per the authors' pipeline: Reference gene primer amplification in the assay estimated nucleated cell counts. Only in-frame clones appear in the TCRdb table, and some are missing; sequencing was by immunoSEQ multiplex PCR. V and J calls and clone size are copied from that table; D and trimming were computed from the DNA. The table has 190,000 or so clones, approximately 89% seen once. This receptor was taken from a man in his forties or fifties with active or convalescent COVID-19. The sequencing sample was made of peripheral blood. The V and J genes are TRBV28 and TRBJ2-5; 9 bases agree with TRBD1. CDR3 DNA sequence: TGTGCCAGCAGTTCCCCCGGACAGGGGTATGAGACCCAGTACTTC. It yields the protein CASSSPGQGYETQYF.